The entry that follows covers one T cell receptor beta chain sequence. The target antigen is unknown. This sample was included in a study of T cell responses to AZD1222 COVID-19 vaccine. Findings of the study overall: In the spike-specific TCR repertoire, nearly half reportedly target unmutated variant regions.

Generated by immunoSEQ multiplex PCR, the TCRdb table keeps only in-frame clones and is missing some. There are approximately 120,000 clones in the sample; around 89% occur only once, and roughly 10% lies in the top ten. Germline CDR1 is GTSNPN and CDR2 is SVGIG (reference sequence). The CDR3 totals 15 residues. V was pared by 4 bases and J by 2 bases, with 5 bases of the junction left unmatched. Sequenced here: peripheral blood, sampled on day 0 of MenACWY control vaccination. This TCR was sampled from an adult in good health. The V and J genes are TRBV30 and TRBJ2-2; TRBD2 matches 9 bases. CDR3 coding DNA: TGTGCCTGGACCAAACTAGCGGGTAACACCGGGGAGCTGTTTTTT. Translating it yields CAWTKLAGNTGELFF.